This TCR beta chain was observed in a study of shared clonotypes between healthy human individuals. Points from the study as a whole: Clonotype sharing among donors was expected to depend on sequencing depth. Estimated richness was generally greater in naive than memory subsets. Clonotypes which were not shared had lower generation probabilities than clonotypes that all four donors shared.

Trimming shortened V by 5 bases and J by 2 bases, and 7 bases separated the two germline ends. The CDR3 extends over 11 amino acids. The V gene's germline CDR1 is GTSNPN and CDR2 SVGIG (reference sequence). About this clone itself: Its antigen is currently unknown. This sample includes further DNA sequences coding for the same CDR3.

Clones were read by immunoSEQ multiplex PCR, and TCRdb kept only the in-frame ones, dropping some. Here the sample spans millions of clones, around 90% being singletons. The chain combines TRBV30 with TRBJ2-7; D unclear. Sequenced: naive CD4+ T cells sorted from blood. Subset denoted: CD45RA+ positively selected. This receptor was identified in a man aged 18 to 29 in good health. The CDR3 loop reads CAWSGTYEQYF. As DNA, the CDR3 is TGTGCCTGGTCAGGTACCTACGAGCAGTACTTC.